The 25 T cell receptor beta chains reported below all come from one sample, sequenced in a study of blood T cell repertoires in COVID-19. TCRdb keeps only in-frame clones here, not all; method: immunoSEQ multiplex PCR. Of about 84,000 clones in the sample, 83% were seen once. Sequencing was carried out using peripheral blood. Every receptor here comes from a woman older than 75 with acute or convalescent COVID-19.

The CDR3 sequence is CASSLSGGTYNEQFF. Written as DNA, the CDR3 is TGTGCCAGCTCACTAAGCGGGGGGACCTACAATGAGCAGTTCTTC. V and J are TRBV18 and TRBJ2-1; the match to TRBD2 covers 9 bases. Germline CDR1 reads KGHSH; CDR2 reads LQKENI. The ends lost 4 bases at V and 2 bases at J; junction bases unmatched: 3. The CDR3 has 15 residues.

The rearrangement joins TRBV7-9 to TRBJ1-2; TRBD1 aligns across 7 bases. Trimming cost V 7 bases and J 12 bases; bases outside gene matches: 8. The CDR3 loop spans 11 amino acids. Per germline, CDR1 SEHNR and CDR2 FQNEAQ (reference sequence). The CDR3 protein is CASNLEGAHTF. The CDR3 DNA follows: TGTGCCAGCAACCTGGAGGGGGCTCACACCTTC.

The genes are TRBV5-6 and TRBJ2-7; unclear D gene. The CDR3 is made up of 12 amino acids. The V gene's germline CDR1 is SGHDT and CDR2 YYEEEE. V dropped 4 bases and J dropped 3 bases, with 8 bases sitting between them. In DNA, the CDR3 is TGTGCCAGCAGCCTCAGGAACTACGAGCAGTACTTC. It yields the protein CASSLRNYEQYF.

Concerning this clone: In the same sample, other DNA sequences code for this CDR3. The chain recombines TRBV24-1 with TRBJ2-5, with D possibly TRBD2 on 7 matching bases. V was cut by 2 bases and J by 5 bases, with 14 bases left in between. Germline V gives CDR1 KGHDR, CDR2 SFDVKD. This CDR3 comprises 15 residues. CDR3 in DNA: TGTGCCACCAGTGATTCCCGGGGGGCAGGGGAGACCCAGTACTTC. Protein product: CATSDSRGAGETQYF.

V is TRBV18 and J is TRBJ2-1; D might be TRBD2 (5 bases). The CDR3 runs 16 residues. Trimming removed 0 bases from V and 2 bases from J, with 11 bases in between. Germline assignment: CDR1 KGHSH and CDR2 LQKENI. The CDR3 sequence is CASSPPARAPYNEQFF. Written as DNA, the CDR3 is TGTGCCAGCTCACCACCGGCGCGGGCCCCCTACAATGAGCAGTTCTTC.

The CDR3 sequence: CASTRTNGIISYEQYF. The CDR3 DNA sequence: TGTGCCAGCACCCGGACTAACGGGATAATCTCCTACGAGCAGTACTTC. The gene calls are TRBV27 and TRBJ2-7; D perhaps matches TRBD2 (6 bases). There are 16 residues in the CDR3. Trimming stripped 7 bases from V and 0 bases from J, with 19 bases between. CDR1 is MNHEY and CDR2 is SMNVEV in the germline V gene (reference sequence).

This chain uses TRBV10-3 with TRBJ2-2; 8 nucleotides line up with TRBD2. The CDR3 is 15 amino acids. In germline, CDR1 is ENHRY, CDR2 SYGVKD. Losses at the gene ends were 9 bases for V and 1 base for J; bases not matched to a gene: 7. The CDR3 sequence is CAMSGSGGNTGELFF. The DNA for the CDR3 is TGTGCCATGAGCGGGAGCGGGGGGAACACCGGGGAGCTGTTTTTT.

CDR3 in DNA: TGCGCCAGCAGCCAAGGGGTAGACTACTCCTACAATGAGCAGTTCTTC. Its protein is CASSQGVDYSYNEQFF. The chain couples TRBV4-1 to TRBJ2-1; TRBD2 might be the D (5 bases). CDR1 is MGHRA and CDR2 is YSYEKL in the germline V gene. CDR3 size: 16 residues. The V gene lost 1 base and the J gene lost 0 bases, with 10 bases spanning the gap.

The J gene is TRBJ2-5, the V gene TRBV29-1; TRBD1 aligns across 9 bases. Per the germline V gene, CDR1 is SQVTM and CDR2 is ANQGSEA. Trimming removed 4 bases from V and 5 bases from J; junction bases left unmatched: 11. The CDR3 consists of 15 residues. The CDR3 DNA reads TGCAGCGTTGGGACAGGGACAGGGAGTGAGGAGACCCAGTACTTC. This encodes CSVGTGTGSEETQYF.

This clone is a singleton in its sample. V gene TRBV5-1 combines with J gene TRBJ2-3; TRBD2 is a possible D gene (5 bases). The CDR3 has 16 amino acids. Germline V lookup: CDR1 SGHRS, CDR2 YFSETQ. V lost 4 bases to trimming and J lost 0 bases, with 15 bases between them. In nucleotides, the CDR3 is TGCGCCAGCAGCCCCTTGGGGAGCGGAAGCACAGATACGCAGTATTTT. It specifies CASSPLGSGSTDTQYF. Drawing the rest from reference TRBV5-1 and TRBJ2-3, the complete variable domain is KAGVTQTPRYLIKTRGQQVTLSCSPISGHRSVSWYQQTPGQGLQFLFEYFSETQRNKGNFPGRFSGRQFSNSRSEMNVSTLELGDSALYLCASSPLGSGSTDTQYFGPGTRLTVL.

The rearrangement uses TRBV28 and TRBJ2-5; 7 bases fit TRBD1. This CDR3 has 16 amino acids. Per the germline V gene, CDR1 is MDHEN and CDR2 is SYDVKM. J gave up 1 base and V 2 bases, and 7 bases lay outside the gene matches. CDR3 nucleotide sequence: TGTGCCAGCAGTTTAGGGACAGATTATTTCCAAGAGACCCAGTACTTC. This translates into CASSLGTDYFQETQYF. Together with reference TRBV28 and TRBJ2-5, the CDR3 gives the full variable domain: DVKVTQSSRYLVKRTGEKVFLECVQDMDHENMFWYRQDPGLGLRLIYFSYDVKMKEKGDIPEGYSVSREKKERFSLILESASTNQTSMYLCASSLGTDYFQETQYFGPGTRLLVL.

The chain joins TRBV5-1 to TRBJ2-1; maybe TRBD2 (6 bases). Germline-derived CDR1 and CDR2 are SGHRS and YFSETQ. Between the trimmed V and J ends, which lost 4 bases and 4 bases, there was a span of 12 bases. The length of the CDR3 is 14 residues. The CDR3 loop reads CASSVDSGYNEQFF. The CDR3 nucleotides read TGCGCCAGCAGCGTCGATAGCGGATACAATGAGCAGTTCTTC.

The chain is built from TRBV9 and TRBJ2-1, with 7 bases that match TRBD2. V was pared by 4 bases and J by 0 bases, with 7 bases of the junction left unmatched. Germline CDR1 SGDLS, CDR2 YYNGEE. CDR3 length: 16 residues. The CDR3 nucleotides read TGTGCCAGCAGCCCCCGGGGGACTATCTCCTACAATGAGCAGTTCTTC. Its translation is CASSPRGTISYNEQFF.

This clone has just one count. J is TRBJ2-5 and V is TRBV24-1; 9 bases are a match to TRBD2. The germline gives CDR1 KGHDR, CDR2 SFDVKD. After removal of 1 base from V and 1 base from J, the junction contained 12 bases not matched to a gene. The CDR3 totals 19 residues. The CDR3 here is CATSDFGTSLAGIQETQYF. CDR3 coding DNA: TGTGCCACCAGTGATTTCGGCACTTCGCTAGCGGGAATCCAAGAGACCCAGTACTTC.

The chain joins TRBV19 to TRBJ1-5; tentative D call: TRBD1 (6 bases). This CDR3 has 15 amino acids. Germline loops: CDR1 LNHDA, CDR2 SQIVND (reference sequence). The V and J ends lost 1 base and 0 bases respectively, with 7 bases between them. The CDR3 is CASSIGQVSNQPQHF. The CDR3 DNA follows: TGTGCCAGTAGTATAGGACAGGTTAGCAATCAGCCCCAGCATTTT. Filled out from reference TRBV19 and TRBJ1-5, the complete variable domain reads DGGITQSPKYLFRKEGQNVTLSCEQNLNHDAMYWYRQDPGQGLRLIYYSQIVNDFQKGDIAEGYSVSREKKESFPLTVTSAQKNPTAFYLCASSIGQVSNQPQHFGDGTRLSIL.

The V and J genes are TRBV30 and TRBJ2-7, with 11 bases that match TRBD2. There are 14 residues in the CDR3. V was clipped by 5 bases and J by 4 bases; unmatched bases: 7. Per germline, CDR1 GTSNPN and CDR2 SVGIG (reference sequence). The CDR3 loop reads CAWSAGTSGYEQYF. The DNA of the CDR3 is TGTGCCTGGTCGGCCGGGACTAGCGGATACGAGCAGTACTTC.

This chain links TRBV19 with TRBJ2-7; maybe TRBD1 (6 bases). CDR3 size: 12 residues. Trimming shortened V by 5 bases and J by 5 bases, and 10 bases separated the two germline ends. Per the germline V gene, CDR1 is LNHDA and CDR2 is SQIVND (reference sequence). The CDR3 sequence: CASSQQGNEQYF. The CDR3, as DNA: TGTGCCAGTAGTCAGCAGGGGAACGAGCAGTACTTC.

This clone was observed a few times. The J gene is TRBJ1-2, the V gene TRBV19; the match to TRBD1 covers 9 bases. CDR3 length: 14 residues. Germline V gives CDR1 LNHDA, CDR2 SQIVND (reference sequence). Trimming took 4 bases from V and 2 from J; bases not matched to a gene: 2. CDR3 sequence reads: CASSTGQGNYGYTF. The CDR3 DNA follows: TGTGCCAGTAGTACCGGACAGGGGAACTATGGCTACACCTTC.

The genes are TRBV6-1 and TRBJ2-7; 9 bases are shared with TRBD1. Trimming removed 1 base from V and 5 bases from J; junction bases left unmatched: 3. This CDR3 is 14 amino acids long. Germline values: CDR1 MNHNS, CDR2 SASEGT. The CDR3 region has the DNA TGTGCCAGCAGTGAAGGGACAGGGGTCAACGAGCAGTACTTC. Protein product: CASSEGTGVNEQYF.

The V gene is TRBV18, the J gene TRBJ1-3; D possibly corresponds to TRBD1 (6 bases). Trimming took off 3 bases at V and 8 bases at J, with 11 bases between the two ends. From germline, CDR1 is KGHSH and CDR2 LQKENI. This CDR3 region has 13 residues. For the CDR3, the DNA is TGTGCCAGCTCACCGGGAGCAGGGGACACCATATATTTT. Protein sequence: CASSPGAGDTIYF.

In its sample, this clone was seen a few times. CDR3 loop: CASRGQDTGELFF. The CDR3, as DNA: TGTGCCAGTAGGGGACAGGACACCGGGGAGCTGTTTTTT. This chain joins TRBV2 and TRBJ2-2, with 8 nucleotides matching TRBD1. Germline assignment: CDR1 SNHLY and CDR2 FYNNEI. J gave up 3 bases and V 9 bases, and 3 bases lay outside the gene matches. The CDR3 is made up of 13 amino acids.

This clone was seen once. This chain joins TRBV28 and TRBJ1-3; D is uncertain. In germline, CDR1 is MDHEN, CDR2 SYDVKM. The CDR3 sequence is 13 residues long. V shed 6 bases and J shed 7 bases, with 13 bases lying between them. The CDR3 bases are TGTGCCAGCAGGGGCGGGGTGGAGAACACCATATATTTT. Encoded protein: CASRGGVENTIYF.

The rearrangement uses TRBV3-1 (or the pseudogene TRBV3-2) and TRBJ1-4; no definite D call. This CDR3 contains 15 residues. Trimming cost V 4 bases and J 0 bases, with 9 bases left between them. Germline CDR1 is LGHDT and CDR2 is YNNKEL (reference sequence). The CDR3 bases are TGTGCCAGCAGCCCGTACTCTGCAACTAATGAAAAACTGTTTTTT. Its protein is CASSPYSATNEKLFF.

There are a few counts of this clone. In DNA, the CDR3 is TGTGCCAGCAGGGTGGATTGGGGGCCCTCCTACGAGCAGTACTTC. Translation gives CASRVDWGPSYEQYF. J is TRBJ2-7 and V is TRBV27, with D possibly matching TRBD1 (6 bases). The CDR3 has 15 residues. CDR1 and CDR2 from the germline V gene are MNHEY and SMNVEV (reference sequence). The V gene lost 6 bases and the J gene lost 0 bases, with 15 bases spanning the gap.

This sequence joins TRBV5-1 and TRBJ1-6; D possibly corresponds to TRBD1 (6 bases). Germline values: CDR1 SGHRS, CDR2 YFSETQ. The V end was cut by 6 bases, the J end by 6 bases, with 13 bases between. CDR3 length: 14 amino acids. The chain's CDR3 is CASTFDRTNSPLHF. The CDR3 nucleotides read TGCGCCAGCACTTTTGACAGGACTAATTCACCCCTCCACTTT.